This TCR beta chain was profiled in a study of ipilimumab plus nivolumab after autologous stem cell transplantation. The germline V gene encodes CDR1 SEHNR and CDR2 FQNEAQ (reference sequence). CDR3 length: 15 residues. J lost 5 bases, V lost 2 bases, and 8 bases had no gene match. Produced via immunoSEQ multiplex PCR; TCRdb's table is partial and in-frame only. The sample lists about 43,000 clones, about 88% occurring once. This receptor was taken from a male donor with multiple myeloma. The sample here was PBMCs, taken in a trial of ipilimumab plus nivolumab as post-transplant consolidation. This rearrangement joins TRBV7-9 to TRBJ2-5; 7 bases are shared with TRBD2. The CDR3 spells CASSLMGGREETQYF. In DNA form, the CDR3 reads TGTGCCAGCAGCTTAATGGGCGGGAGAGAGGAGACCCAGTACTTC.